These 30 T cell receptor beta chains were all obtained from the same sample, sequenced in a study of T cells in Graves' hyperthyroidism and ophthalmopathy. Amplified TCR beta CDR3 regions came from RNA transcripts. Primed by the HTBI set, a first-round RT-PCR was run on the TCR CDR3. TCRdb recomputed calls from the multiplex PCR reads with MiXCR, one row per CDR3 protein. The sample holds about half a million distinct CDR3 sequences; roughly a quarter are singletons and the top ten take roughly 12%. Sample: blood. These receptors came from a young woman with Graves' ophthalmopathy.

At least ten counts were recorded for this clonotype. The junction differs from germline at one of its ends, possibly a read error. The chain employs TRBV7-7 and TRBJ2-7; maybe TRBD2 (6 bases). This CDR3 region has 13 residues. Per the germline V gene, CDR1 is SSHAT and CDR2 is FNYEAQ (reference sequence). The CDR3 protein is CASSLDYGGEQYF. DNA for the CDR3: TGTGCTAGCAGCTTAGACTATGGGGGGGAGCAGTACTTC.

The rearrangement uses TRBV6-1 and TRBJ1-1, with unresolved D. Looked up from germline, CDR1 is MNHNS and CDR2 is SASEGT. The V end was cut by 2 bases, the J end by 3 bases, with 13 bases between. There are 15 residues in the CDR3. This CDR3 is CASSEFGSWHTEAFF. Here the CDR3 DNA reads TGTGCCAGCAGTGAATTCGGCAGTTGGCACACTGAAGCTTTCTTT.

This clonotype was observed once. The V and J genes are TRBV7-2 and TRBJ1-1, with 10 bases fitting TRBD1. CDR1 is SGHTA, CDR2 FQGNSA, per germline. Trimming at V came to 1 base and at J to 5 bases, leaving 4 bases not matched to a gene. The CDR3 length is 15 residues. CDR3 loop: CASSLVGTGETEAFF. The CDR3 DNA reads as TGTGCCAGCAGCTTAGTGGGGACAGGGGAGACTGAAGCTTTCTTT.

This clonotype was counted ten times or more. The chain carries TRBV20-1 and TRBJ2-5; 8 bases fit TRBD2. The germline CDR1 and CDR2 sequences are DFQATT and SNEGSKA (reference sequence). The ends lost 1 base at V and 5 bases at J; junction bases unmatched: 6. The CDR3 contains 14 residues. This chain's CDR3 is CSARVFGGGETQYF. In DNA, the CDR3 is TGCAGTGCTAGAGTCTTCGGGGGGGGCGAGACCCAGTACTTC.

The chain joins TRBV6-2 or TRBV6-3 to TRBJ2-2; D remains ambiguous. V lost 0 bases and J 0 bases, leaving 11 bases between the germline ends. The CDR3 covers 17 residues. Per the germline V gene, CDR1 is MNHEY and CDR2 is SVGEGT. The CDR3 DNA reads TGTGCCAGCAGTTACTCGGTCTGGCAGACGAACACCGGGGAGCTGTTTTTT. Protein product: CASSYSVWQTNTGELFF.

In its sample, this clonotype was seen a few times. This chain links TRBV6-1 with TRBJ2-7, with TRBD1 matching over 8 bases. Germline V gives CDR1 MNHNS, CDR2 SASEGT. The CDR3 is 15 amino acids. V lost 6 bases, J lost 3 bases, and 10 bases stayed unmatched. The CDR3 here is CASSEMSGQGYEQYF. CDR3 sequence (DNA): TGTGCCAGCAGCGAAATGTCCGGACAGGGCTACGAGCAGTACTTC.

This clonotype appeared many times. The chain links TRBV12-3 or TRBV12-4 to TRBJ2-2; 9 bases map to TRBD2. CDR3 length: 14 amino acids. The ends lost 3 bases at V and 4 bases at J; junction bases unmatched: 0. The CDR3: CASSFSGSTGELFF. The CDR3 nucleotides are TGTGCCAGCAGTTTTAGCGGGAGCACCGGGGAGCTGTTTTTT.

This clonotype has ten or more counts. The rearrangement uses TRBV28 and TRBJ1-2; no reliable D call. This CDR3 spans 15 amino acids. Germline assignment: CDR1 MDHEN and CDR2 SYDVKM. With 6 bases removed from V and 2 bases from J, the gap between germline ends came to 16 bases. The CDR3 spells CASSANSDFNYGYTF. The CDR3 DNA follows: TGTGCCAGCAGCGCGAACAGCGACTTCAACTATGGCTACACCTTC.

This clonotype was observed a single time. CDR3 nucleotide sequence: TGTGCCAGCAGTACCCGATGGGACAGGGGGCGCGATCAGCCCCAGCATTTT. Encoded protein: CASSTRWDRGRDQPQHF. The chain is built from TRBV6-4 and TRBJ1-5, with 12 bases lining up with TRBD1. V was pared by 5 bases and J by 5 bases, with 10 bases of the junction left unmatched. CDR1 and CDR2 (germline): MRHNA, SNTAGT. The CDR3 has 17 amino acids.

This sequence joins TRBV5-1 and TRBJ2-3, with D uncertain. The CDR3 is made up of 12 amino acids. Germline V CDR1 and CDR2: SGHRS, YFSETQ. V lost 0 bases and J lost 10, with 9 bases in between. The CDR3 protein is CASSLDWGAQYF. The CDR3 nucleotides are TGCGCCAGCAGCTTGGATTGGGGTGCGCAGTATTTT. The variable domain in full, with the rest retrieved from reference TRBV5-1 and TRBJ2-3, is KAGVTQTPRYLIKTRGQQVTLSCSPISGHRSVSWYQQTPGQGLQFLFEYFSETQRNKGNFPGRFSGRQFSNSRSEMNVSTLELGDSALYLCASSLDWGAQYFGPGTRLTVL.

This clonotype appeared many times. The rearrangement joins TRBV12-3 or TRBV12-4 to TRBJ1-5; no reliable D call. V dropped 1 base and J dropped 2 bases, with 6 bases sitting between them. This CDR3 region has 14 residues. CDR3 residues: CASSLEAGNQPQHF. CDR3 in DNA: TGTGCCAGCAGTTTAGAGGCAGGCAATCAGCCCCAGCATTTT.

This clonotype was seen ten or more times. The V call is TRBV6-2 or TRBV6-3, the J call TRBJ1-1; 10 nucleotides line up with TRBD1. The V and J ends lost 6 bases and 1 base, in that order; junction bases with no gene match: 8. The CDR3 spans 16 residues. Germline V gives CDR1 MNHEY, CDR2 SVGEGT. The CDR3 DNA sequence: TGTGCCAGCAGACCAGACAGGGGGCGTAAGAACACTGAAGCTTTCTTT. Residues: CASRPDRGRKNTEAFF.

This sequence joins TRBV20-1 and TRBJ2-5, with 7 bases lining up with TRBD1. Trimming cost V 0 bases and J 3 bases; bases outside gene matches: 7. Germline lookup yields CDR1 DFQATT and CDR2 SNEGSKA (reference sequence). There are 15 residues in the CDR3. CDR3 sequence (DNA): TGCAGTGCTAGAGATGGGGCAGGGGGAGAAGAGACCCAGTACTTC. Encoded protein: CSARDGAGGEETQYF.

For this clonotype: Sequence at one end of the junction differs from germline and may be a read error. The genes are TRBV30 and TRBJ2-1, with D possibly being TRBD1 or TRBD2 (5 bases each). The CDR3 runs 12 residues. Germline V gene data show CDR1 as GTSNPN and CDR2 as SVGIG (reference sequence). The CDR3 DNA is TGTGCCTGGAGTGGCAGGGAGCTGCGGAATTGGTTC. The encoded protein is CAWSGRELRNWF.

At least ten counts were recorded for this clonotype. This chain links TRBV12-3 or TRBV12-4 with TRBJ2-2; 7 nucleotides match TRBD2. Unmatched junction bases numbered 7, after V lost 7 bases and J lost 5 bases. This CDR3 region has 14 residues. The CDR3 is CASTPRGETGELFF. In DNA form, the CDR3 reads TGTGCCAGCACCCCTCGGGGGGAAACCGGGGAGCTGTTTTTT.

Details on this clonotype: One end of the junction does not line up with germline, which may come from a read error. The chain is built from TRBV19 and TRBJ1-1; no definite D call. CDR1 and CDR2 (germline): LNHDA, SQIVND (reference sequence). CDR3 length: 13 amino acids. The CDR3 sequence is CASSPSMHTEAFF. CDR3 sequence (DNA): TGTGCCAGTAGTCCCAGTATGCACACTGAGGCTTTCTTT.

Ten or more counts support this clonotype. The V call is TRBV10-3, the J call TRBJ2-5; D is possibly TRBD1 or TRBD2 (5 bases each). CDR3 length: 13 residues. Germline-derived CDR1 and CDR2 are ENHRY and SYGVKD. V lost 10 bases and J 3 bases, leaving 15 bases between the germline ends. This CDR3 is CATRGPGKETQYF. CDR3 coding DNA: TGTGCCACAAGGGGACCTGGAAAAGAGACCCAGTACTTC.

This chain's CDR3 is CASSSGTGVFGTGELFF. In DNA, the CDR3 is TGTGCCAGTAGTTCGGGGACAGGGGTTTTCGGCACCGGGGAGCTGTTTTTT. The V gene is TRBV19, the J gene TRBJ2-2; 10 bases agree with TRBD1. Germline V gene lookup returns CDR1 LNHDA and CDR2 SQIVND (reference sequence). Trimming at V came to 5 bases and at J to 4 bases, leaving 10 bases not matched to a gene. The CDR3 length is 17 residues.

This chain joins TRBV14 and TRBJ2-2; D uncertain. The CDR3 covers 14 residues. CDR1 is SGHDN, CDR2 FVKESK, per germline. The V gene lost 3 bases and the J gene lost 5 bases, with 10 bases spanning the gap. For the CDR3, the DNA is TGTGCCAGCAGCCAGGTACCCCAGACCGGGGAGCTGTTTTTT. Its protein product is CASSQVPQTGELFF. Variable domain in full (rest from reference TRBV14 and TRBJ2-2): EAGVTQFPSHSVIEKGQTVTLRCDPISGHDNLYWYRRVMGKEIKFLLHFVKESKQDESGMPNNRFLAERTGGTYSTLKVQPAELEDSGVYFCASSQVPQTGELFFGEGSRLTVL.

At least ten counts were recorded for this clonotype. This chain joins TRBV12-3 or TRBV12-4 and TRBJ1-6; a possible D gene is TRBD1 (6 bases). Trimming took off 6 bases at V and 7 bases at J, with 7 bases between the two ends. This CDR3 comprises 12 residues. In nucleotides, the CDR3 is TGTGCCAGCAGGGGGGCGAATTCACCCCTCCACTTT. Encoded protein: CASRGANSPLHF.

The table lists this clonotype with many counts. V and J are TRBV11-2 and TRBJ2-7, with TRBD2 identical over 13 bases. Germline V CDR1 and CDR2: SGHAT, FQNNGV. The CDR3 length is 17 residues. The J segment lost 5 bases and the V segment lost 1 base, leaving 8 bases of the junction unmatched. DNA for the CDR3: TGTGCCAGCAGCTTAGGAAGACTAGCGGGGGGCCTGGACGAGCAGTACTTC. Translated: CASSLGRLAGGLDEQYF.

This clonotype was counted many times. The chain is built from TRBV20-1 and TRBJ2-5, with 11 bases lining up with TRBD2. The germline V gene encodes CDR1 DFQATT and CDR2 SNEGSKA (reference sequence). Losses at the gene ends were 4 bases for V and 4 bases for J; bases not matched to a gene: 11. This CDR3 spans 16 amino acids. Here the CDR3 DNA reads TGCAGTGCTACCCCAACGACTAGCGGGGTGGGAGAGACCCAGTACTTC. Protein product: CSATPTTSGVGETQYF.

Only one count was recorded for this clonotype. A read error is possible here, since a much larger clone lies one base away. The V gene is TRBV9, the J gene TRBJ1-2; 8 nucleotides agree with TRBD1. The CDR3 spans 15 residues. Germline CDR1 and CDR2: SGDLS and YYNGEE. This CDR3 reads CASSYQQGVDYGCTF. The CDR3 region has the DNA TGTGCCAGCAGCTACCAACAGGGGGTTGACTATGGCTGCACCTTC.

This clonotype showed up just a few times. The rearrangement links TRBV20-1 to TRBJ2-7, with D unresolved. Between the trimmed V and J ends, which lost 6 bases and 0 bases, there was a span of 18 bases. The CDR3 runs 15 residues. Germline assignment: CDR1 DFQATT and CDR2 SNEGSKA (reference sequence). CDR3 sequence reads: CSAPQSPSSSYEQYF. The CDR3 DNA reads TGCAGTGCGCCCCAAAGCCCCAGCAGCTCCTACGAGCAGTACTTC.

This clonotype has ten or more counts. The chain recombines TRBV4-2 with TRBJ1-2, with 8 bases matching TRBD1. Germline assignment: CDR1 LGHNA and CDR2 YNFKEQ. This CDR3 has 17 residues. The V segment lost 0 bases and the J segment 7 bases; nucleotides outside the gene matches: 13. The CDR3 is CASSQEPYSQGAAGYTF. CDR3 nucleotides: TGTGCCAGCAGCCAAGAACCGTATTCCCAGGGGGCGGCTGGCTACACCTTC.

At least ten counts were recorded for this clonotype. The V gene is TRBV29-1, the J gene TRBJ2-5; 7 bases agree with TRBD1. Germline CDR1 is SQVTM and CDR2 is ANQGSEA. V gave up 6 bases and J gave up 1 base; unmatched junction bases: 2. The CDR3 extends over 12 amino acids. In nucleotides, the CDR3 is TGCAGCGTAGGGACAGTCCAAGAGACCCAGTACTTC. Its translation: CSVGTVQETQYF.

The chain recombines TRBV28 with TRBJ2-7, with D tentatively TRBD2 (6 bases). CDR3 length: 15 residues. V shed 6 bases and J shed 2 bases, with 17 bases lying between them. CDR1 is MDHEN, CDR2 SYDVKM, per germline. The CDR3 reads CASSPPGAGTYEQYF. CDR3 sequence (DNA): TGTGCCAGCAGCCCCCCCGGGGCGGGGACCTACGAGCAGTACTTC.

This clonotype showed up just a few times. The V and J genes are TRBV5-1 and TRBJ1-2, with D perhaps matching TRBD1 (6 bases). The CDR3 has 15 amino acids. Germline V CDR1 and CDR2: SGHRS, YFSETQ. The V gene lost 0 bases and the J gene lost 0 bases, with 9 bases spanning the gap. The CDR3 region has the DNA TGCGCCAGCAGCTTGGCAGCAGGGGCTAACTATGGCTACACCTTC. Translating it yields CASSLAAGANYGYTF.

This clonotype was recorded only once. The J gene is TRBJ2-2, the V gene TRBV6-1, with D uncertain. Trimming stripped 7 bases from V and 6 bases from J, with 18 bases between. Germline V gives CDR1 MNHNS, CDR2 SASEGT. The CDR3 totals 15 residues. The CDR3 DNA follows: TGTGCCAGCACTATCTCAGTCGCAGGCTCCGGGGAGCTGTTTTTT. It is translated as CASTISVAGSGELFF.

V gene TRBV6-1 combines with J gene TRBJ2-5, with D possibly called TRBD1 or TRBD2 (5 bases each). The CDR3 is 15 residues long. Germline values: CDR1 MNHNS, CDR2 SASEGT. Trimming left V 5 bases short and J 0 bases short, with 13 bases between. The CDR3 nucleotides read TGTGCCAGCAGTCCCGGGACCGCGTACCAAGAGACCCAGTACTTC. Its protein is CASSPGTAYQETQYF.